The subject of this entry is one T cell receptor beta chain. Its antigen remains undetermined. Base qualities are not at hand, and no much larger clone is one base apart. Ficoll-Paque density gradient centrifugation was used to isolate PBMCs. These data originate in a study of T-cell memory formation after mild COVID-19 (dated by TCRdb to the early 2020s). Context from the whole study: Most TCR sequence clusters were specific to one of the two donors. The cohort was made up of two young adult volunteers, one female and one male, who were previously healthy. In two donors, T-cell clones that expanded and contracted after mild COVID-19 were followed by sequencing TCRalpha and TCRbeta repertoires longitudinally.

Sequencing instrument: Illumina NovaSeq 6000. TCRalpha and TCRbeta cDNA libraries were constructed by 5'RACE with constant-segment primers, with sample barcodes and unique molecular identifiers being introduced. Trizol reagent was used to extract RNA from every sample. Amplification of the libraries took two PCR steps, and the second step added a second sample barcode plus Illumina TruSeq adapters. The libraries were sequenced on an Illumina NovaSeq using 2 x 150 bp paired-end reads. As for the original processing: Demultiplexing of reads and collapsing into UMI-guided consensus sequences were performed with migec v1.2.7. Using mixcr v2.1.11, the UMI consensuses were aligned to TRA and TRB V and J templates and assembled into clonotypes. A clonotype was counted as expanded or contracted only if both edgeR and NoisET called the change significant, with noise models trained on biological replicates. edgeR calls used a false discovery rate-adjusted p below 0.01 and a log2 fold-change threshold of 1. As an exploratory analysis of dynamics, PCA with hierarchical clustering was applied to max-normalized trajectories of the 1000 most abundant clonotypes. Separately sequenced CD4+ and CD8+ repertoires were used to assign the CD4 or CD8 phenotype of responding clones. Using fastp trimming at Q25 and MiXCR clonotype assembly, TCRdb reanalyzed the public sequencing data and kept in-frame beta chains. All rows with the same CDR3 protein become a single entry with the most common DNA and genes. TCRdb, rather than the study authors, made the V and J calls. The sample includes 350,000 to 450,000 distinct CDR3 sequences, with around 19% observed a single time. The top ten hold approximately 8.1% of the sample.

Trimming at the junction amounts to 4 bases on V and 5 bases on J, and the germline ends lie 9 bases apart. The CDR3 goes from the cysteine to the phenylalanine over 13 residues. Left in the record is the CDR3 DNA by itself, 39 bases read in frame from the first base. Per the germline V gene, MGHRA is the CDR1 and YSYEKL is the CDR2. Broader findings and caveats from the paper: Balanced CD4/CD8 phenotypes were observed for clones contracting from day 15 to 85, whereas a bias towards CD4+ was observed for a second wave of clones expanding from day 15 to 37. Contracting CD4+ clones appeared mostly in the CM and EM memory subsets, whereas CD8+ clones were enriched in EMRA. The second-wave clones that peaked on day 37 were not confirmed to be SARS-CoV-2 specific. The study included only a couple of mild cases, and larger cohorts that include severe cases with pre-infection samples were judged to be necessary. The detection of some responding clones in pre-infection memory suggests that pre-existing cross-reactive memory T cells joined the SARS-CoV-2 response.

The receptor chain draws on TRBV4-1 and TRBJ1-5; TRBD1 could be the D gene, as 5 bases match. Input material: PBMCs or a T cell subset sorted from them (not recorded which). The sequence was obtained from an adult woman who had mild COVID-19 (a few samples of this study predate the infection). The sample titles of this study are shuffled in the database, so cell type and time point are left out; the donor was told from shared clones. The nucleotides are TGCGCCAGCAGCCGGGACGGCTATCAGCCCCAGCATTTT. It translates as CASSRDGYQPQHF.